The TCR beta chain under discussion was sequenced for a study of T cell changes during pregnancy in multiple sclerosis. V gave up 5 bases and J gave up 4 bases, with 15 bases separating them. The CDR3 is 14 residues long. In germline, CDR1 is MDHEN, CDR2 SYDVKM. Sequencing used immunoSEQ multiplex PCR; TCRdb keeps in-frame clones, though not all of them. The sample comprises approximately 45,000 clones, roughly 92% of which are singletons, and 0.67% rests with the top ten. This sequence joins TRBV28 and TRBJ2-7; weak D call: TRBD1 (6 bases). Sequenced material: CD4+ T cells from peripheral blood mononuclear cells, taken in the first trimester of pregnancy. The receptor was derived from a female donor with multiple sclerosis, enrolled in a pregnancy study. In nucleotides, the CDR3 is TGTGCCAGCAGTCTGCAGGGACAAAAATACGAGCAGTACTTC. Translated: CASSLQGQKYEQYF.